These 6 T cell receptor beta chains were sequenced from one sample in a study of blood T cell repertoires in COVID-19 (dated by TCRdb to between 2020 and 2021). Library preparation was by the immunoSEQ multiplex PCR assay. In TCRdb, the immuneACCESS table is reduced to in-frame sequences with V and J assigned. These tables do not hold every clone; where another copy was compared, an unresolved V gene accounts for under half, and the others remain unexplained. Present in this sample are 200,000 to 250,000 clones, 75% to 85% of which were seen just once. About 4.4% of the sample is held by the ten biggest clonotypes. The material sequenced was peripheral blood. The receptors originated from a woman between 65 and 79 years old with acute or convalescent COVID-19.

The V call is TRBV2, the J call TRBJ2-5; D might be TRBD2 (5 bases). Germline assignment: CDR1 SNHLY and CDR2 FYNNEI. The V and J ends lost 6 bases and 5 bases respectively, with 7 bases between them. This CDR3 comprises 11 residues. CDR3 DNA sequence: TGTGCCAGCAGACTAGAGGAGACCCAGTACTTC. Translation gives CASRLEETQYF.

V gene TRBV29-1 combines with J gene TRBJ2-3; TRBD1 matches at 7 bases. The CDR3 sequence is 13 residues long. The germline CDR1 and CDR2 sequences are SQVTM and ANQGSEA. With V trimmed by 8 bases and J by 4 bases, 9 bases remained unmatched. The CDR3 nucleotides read TGCAGCTATAGACAGGGATCGGCAGATACGCAGTATTTT. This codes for CSYRQGSADTQYF.

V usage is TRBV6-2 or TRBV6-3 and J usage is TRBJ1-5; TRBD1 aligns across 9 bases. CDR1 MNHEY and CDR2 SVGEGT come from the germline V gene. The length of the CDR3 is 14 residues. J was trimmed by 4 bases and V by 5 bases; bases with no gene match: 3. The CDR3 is CASSTGGWNQPQHF. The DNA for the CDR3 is TGTGCCAGCAGTACAGGGGGCTGGAATCAGCCCCAGCATTTT.

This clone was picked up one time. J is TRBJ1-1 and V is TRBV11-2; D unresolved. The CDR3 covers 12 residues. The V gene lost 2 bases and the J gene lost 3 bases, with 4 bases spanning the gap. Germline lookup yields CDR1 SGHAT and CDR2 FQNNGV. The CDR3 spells CASSLSYTEAFF. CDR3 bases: TGTGCCAGCAGCTTATCCTACACTGAAGCTTTCTTT.

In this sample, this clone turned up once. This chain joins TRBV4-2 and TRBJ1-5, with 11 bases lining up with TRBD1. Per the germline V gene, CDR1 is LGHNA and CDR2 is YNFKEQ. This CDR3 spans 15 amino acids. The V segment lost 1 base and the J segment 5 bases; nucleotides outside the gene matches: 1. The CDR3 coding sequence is TGTGCCAGCAGCCAAGGGACAGGGGGCCATCAGCCCCAGCATTTT. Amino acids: CASSQGTGGHQPQHF.

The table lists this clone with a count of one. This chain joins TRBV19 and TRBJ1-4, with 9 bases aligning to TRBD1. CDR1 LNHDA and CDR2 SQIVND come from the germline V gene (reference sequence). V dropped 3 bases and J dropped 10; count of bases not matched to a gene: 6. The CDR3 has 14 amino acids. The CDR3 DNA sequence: TGTGCCAGTAGTATGGGACAGGGAGTCACAAAACTGTTTTTT. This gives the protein CASSMGQGVTKLFF.